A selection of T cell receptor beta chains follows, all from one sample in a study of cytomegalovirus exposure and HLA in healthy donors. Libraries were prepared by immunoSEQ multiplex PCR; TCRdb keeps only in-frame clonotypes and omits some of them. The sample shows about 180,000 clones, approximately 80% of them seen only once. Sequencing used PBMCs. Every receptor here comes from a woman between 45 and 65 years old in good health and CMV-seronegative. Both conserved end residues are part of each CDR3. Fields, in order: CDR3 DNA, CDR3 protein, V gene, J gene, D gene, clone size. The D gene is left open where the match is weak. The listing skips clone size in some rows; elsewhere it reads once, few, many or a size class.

TGTGCCAGCTCATCAAACAGTGGTGACAGATCCTACGAGCAGTACTTC	CASSSNSGDRSYEQYF	TRBV18	TRBJ2-7	.	.
TGTGCCAGCAGCCGAAGCGGGAGTTTTGGTGAGCAGTTCTTC	CASSRSGSFGEQFF	TRBV7-7	TRBJ2-1	TRBD2	.
TGTGCCAGCTCACAGGGGGCTGTGAACACTGAAGCTTTCTTT	CASSQGAVNTEAFF	TRBV18	TRBJ1-1	TRBD1	.
TGCGCCAGCAGCTACTATACGGGGAGCAATGAGCAGTTCTTC	CASSYYTGSNEQFF	TRBV5-1	TRBJ2-1	.	.
TGTGCCAGCAGCCGCCTGACAGGGGACACAGATACGCAGTATTTT	CASSRLTGDTDTQYF	TRBV28	TRBJ2-3	TRBD1	.
TGTGCCAGCAGCCAAACTAGAGAACTTGAGCAGTTCTTC	CASSQTRELEQFF	TRBV5-4	TRBJ2-1	.	.
TGTGCCTGGAGCGGGGGGACAGGGAGTCAGCCCCAGCATTTT	CAWSGGTGSQPQHF	TRBV30	TRBJ1-5	TRBD1	.
TGTGCCAGCAGTTTAAGGCTAGCGGGAGGCGTGTACAATGAGCAGTTCTTC	CASSLRLAGGVYNEQFF	TRBV27	TRBJ2-1	TRBD2	.
TGTGCCAGCAGCCCAGGAACGGGGACAGTCGGCTACACCTTC	CASSPGTGTVGYTF	TRBV11-2	TRBJ1-2	TRBD1	.
TGCGCCAGCAGCTTCAGGACTAGCGGGATCTGGACCGGGGAGCTGTTTTTT	CASSFRTSGIWTGELFF	TRBV5-1	TRBJ2-2	TRBD2	.
TGTGCCAGCAGGCGCCTCCGGGGGAACACTGAAGCTTTCTTT	CASRRLRGNTEAFF	TRBV7-9	TRBJ1-1	.	.
TGTGCCAGCACCTCGACTAGCTCTGGAAACACCATATATTTT	CASTSTSSGNTIYF	TRBV7-9	TRBJ1-3	.	once
TGCGCCAGCCGGGAGGCCGGGGAGCTGTTTTTT	CASREAGELFF	TRBV5-1	TRBJ2-2	TRBD2	.
TGTGCCAGTTCCGGCAGCGGGAGTAGAAGCTCCTACGAGCAGTACTTC	CASSGSGSRSSYEQYF	TRBV9	TRBJ2-7	TRBD2	.
TGTGCCAGCAGTTATCTGGCGGGGGAGCAGTACTTC	CASSYLAGEQYF	TRBV6-6	TRBJ2-7	.	.
TGTGCCAGCAGCGCAGGGGAGGGGAGTACCTACGAGCAGTACTTC	CASSAGEGSTYEQYF	TRBV9	TRBJ2-7	.	.
TGTGCCAGCAGCACCGGACAGGGTATTGAAAAACTGTTTTTT	CASSTGQGIEKLFF	TRBV7-9	TRBJ1-4	TRBD1	.
TGTGCCTGGAGGAAGATTGCTGCGGGGGGGCGAGATACGCAGTATTTT	CAWRKIAAGGRDTQYF	TRBV30	TRBJ2-3	TRBD2	.
TGTGCCAGCAGCTTGTCTGCGAGATATGAGACCCAGTACTTC	CASSLSARYETQYF	TRBV7-2	TRBJ2-5	.	.
TGTGCCAGTAGAAACAGGGCCGGTGCTTTCTTT	CASRNRAGAFF	TRBV19	TRBJ1-1	.	.
TGCGCCAGCAGCTTGGGCGCCAGGGCTAACTATGGCTACACCTTC	CASSLGARANYGYTF	TRBV5-1	TRBJ1-2	.	.
TGTGCCAGCAGTTTCCGAGCGACAGGGGCGACGAACTATGGCTACACCTTC	CASSFRATGATNYGYTF	TRBV28	TRBJ1-2	TRBD1	.
TGCGCCAGCAGCCAGGGACAGGGGGCGCGGGATGAAAAACTGTTTTTT	CASSQGQGARDEKLFF	TRBV4-1	TRBJ1-4	TRBD1	.
TGTGCCAGCAGTTTAAGAGGGATTGAAGCTTTCTTT	CASSLRGIEAFF	TRBV28	TRBJ1-1	.	.
TGTGCCAGCAGTATTAGCCCCGGGACAGCAAACACTGAAGCTTTCTTT	CASSISPGTANTEAFF	TRBV28	TRBJ1-1	TRBD1	.
TGTGCCAGTAGTGCCTCACAGGGGAACACTGAAGCTTTCTTT	CASSASQGNTEAFF	TRBV19	TRBJ1-1	.	.
TGTGCCAGTAGAGCTCCGGGACAGGGACGATATCAGCCCCAGCATTTT	CASRAPGQGRYQPQHF	TRBV19	TRBJ1-5	TRBD1	.
TGTGCCACCAATCGGGGGGGACTCACAGATACGCAGTATTTT	CATNRGGLTDTQYF	TRBV15	TRBJ2-3	TRBD2	.
TGTGCCAGCAGTGCAGACCCGGCGGGGACCCAGTACTTC	CASSADPAGTQYF	TRBV2	TRBJ2-5	.	.
TGCGCCAGCAGCCACGCGGGAGGCGAGCAGTACTTC	CASSHAGGEQYF	TRBV4-1	TRBJ2-7	TRBD2	.
TGTGCCAGCAGCTCGAGAAAAACAACACGGGAGGAAAAACTGTTTTTT	CASSSRKTTREEKLFF	TRBV28	TRBJ1-4	.	.
TGCGCCAGCAGCCAAGAGCCTCCCGGGGGGGCCGTTGGGGCCAACGTCCTGACTTTC	CASSQEPPGGAVGANVLTF	TRBV4-3	TRBJ2-6	TRBD2	few
TGCGCCAGCAGCCAACCTCGACAGGGGACTAGCACAGATACGCAGTATTTT	CASSQPRQGTSTDTQYF	TRBV4-1	TRBJ2-3	TRBD1	.
TGCGCCAGCAGCCCGGGGAGTAGCAATCAGCCCCAGCATTTT	CASSPGSSNQPQHF	TRBV5-1	TRBJ1-5	.	.
TGTGCCAGCAGCTCGACTAGCGGGGGACTTTACGAGCAGTACTTC	CASSSTSGGLYEQYF	TRBV7-9	TRBJ2-7	TRBD2	.
TGTGCCAGCAGTTGGGACAGCTACGAGCAGTACTTC	CASSWDSYEQYF	TRBV28	TRBJ2-7	TRBD1	once
TGTGCCAGCAGGAAAACAGGGGGCGCGACTGATAATGAGCAGTTCTTC	CASRKTGGATDNEQFF	TRBV25-1	TRBJ2-1	TRBD1	.
TGTGCCAGCAGCCTCCTTTATGAACCGGTCGAGCAGTACTTC	CASSLLYEPVEQYF	TRBV28	TRBJ2-7	.	.
TGTGCCAGCAATCGAGGGGGCGCGCCCGCTTTCTTT	CASNRGGAPAFF	TRBV28	TRBJ1-1	TRBD1	.
TGTGCCAGCAGTTTTCGTCCAGATACGCAGTATTTT	CASSFRPDTQYF	TRBV28	TRBJ2-3	.	.
TGTGCCAGCAGCTTAGGGGCCAGAGAAGAGACCCAGTACTTC	CASSLGAREETQYF	TRBV7-2	TRBJ2-5	.	.
TGCGCCAGCAGTGAGGGTCAGGGCCGGTACGAGCAGTACTTC	CASSEGQGRYEQYF	TRBV10-1	TRBJ2-7	.	.
TGTGCCAGCAGCCCCCGGAGCGGGAGATTGTGGAATGAGCAGTTCTTC	CASSPRSGRLWNEQFF	TRBV28	TRBJ2-1	TRBD2	.
TGTGCCAGCAGTTACTCCGACAGGACCTATGGCTACACCTTC	CASSYSDRTYGYTF	TRBV6-5	TRBJ1-2	.	.
TGTGCCAGCAGGGCCGGGACAGTTTACTACGAGCAGTACTTC	CASRAGTVYYEQYF	TRBV2	TRBJ2-7	TRBD1	.
TGCGCCAGCAGTCCAACGACAGGGGATCAGCCCCAGCATTTT	CASSPTTGDQPQHF	TRBV10-2	TRBJ1-5	TRBD1	once
TGTGCCAGCAGCGCGCCCGAGGCGGGAGGCTACACCTTC	CASSAPEAGGYTF	TRBV5-6	TRBJ1-2	.	few
TGTGCCAGCAGTGTAAACGTCGGGACTAGCGGGAGAACGGGGTCCGGGCAGTACTTC	CASSVNVGTSGRTGSGQYF	TRBV6-1	TRBJ2-7	TRBD2	.
TGTGCCAGCAGTGTACTAGCGAATATAGGTGTAGATACGCAGTATTTT	CASSVLANIGVDTQYF	TRBV25-1	TRBJ2-3	TRBD2	once
TGTGCCAGCAGCCAAGTGGCGGGGGCCTCCTACGAGCAGTACTTC	CASSQVAGASYEQYF	TRBV7-2	TRBJ2-7	.	.
TGTGCCCCCGAGAAGGGGACTTGGGAGACCCAGTACTTC	CAPEKGTWETQYF	TRBV10-3	TRBJ2-5	.	.
TGTGCCAGCAGCTCCGGGTTCCCCACAGATACGCAGTATTTT	CASSSGFPTDTQYF	TRBV6-6	TRBJ2-3	.	.
TGTGCCAGCATCGGCCAGGGGGAGTATGGAAACACCATATATTTT	CASIGQGEYGNTIYF	TRBV28	TRBJ1-3	TRBD1	.
TGTGCCAGCACCAAAACTAGCGCCACGGGGACGCAGTATTTT	CASTKTSATGTQYF	TRBV28	TRBJ2-3	TRBD2	.
TGTGCCAGCAGTTTGGGGGGAGGGATCAGGGGCCGTCTTGGCAATCAGCCCCAGCATTTT	CASSLGGGIRGRLGNQPQHF	TRBV27	TRBJ1-5	.	.
TGCGCCAGCAGCTCACAGGGGGCCGCCACTGAAGCTTTCTTT	CASSSQGAATEAFF	TRBV5-1	TRBJ1-1	TRBD1	.
TGTGCCAGCAGCCCTAGCTGGTGGGATACGCAGTATTTT	CASSPSWWDTQYF	TRBV7-2	TRBJ2-3	.	.
TGTGCCAGCAGCTTATTGATTCACAGGGAAGGAACCAACGTCCTGACTTTC	CASSLLIHREGTNVLTF	TRBV7-9	TRBJ2-6	.	.
TGTGCCAGCAGCTTCCTTAGCGGGGCTTCCTACGAGCAGTACTTC	CASSFLSGASYEQYF	TRBV7-9	TRBJ2-7	TRBD2	.